Sequencing of this TCR beta chain was carried out in a study of blood T cell repertoires in COVID-19 (dated by TCRdb to the early 2020s). Background on the whole study: The collaborator samples originated in the United States, Italy and Spain and spanned the acute and convalescent phases of COVID-19. Where available, HLA class I and class II types were obtained from metadata supplied by the sample provider rather than from assay-based typing. Subjects who had been exposed to COVID-19, were actively infected with it, or had recovered from it provided the deeply sampled blood TCRbeta repertoires that made up the dataset. A de-identified subject ID, COVID-19 status, age in years and sex were almost always included in the sample metadata. The prospective study material was composed of cDNA or gDNA derived from T cells, B-cell-depleted T cells, or PBMCs. Samples were obtained from the ongoing ImmuneRACE study (first 160 participants) and from 1,254 subjects provided by 6 global collaborators. The repertoires were released in a freely available public database intended as a resource for research on the immune response to SARS-CoV-2.

A word on this clone: What this receptor recognizes is not known. Base quality data are lacking; no much larger clone is found one base away.

TCRbeta CDR3 regions were amplified from genomic DNA using the immunoSEQ Assay, a bias-controlled multiplex PCR. The published analysis was carried out like this. The number of nucleated cells in each sample was estimated by amplification of reference gene primers within the assay. Sequence reads were collapsed and filtered to measure the absolute abundance of every unique TCRbeta CDR3 rearrangement. For each sample, productive Simpson clonality was calculated by taking the square root of Simpson's diversity index across productive rearrangements. Sourced from immuneACCESS, this table was stored by TCRdb with only in-frame sequences that have V and J called. A share of the clones is absent; for the studies checked, an unresolved V gene accounts for under half, and the remainder has no known explanation. From that table come the V and J calls and clone size; the DNA was used to work out D and trimming. Across this sample there are about 160,000 clones, with 75% to 85% seen only once. Approximately 10% of the sample comes from the top ten.

Per the germline V gene, LGHNA is the CDR1 and YSLEER is the CDR2. The CDR3 has 13 amino acids, counting the end cysteine and phenylalanine. The sequence is cut down to CDR3 DNA, 39 bases in frame from base 1. Compared with germline, V lacks 1 base and J lacks 8 bases; bases without a gene match: 2. Overall study outcomes, separate from this receptor: The quantity of clinical and demographic metadata differed by source and by participant and was supplied without curation.

Collaborating institutions collected whole blood in K2EDTA tubes following their own protocols. For TCRbeta analysis, collaborators shipped samples in one of three forms: frozen whole blood, isolated PBMCs, or DNA extracted from either of those sample types. The sequenced material came from peripheral blood. The V gene is TRBV4-3 and the J gene is TRBJ1-1; 9 middle bases align to TRBD1. This clonotype originated in a human donor in a cohort sampled during active COVID-19. CDR3 protein: CASSQVGTGEAFF. The DNA reads as follows: TGCGCCAGCAGCCAAGTTGGGACAGGGGAAGCTTTCTTT.